These T cell receptor beta chains were read from a single sample in a study of blood T cell repertoires in COVID-19. Some clones are missing from TCRdb's copy, which holds only in-frame ones; the method was immunoSEQ multiplex PCR. The sample holds fewer than 150,000 clones, roughly 90% seen once. Sequencing was performed on peripheral blood. These receptors all come from an older woman with COVID-19, enrolled during active disease. Both conserved end residues are part of each CDR3. D genes are given only for firm matches. Size is omitted from some rows. Given values are once, few, many or a class for expanded clones.

>.|.|TRBV7-8|TRBJ1-1
TGTGCCAGCGGCTTAGTGGCAGGGAACACTGAAGCTTTCTTT
CASGLVAGNTEAFF
>TRBD2|.|TRBV5-4|TRBJ2-5
TGTGCCAGCAGCTTGGGGCTAGCGGGAGAGACCCAGTACTTC
CASSLGLAGETQYF
>.|many|TRBV29-1|TRBJ1-1
TGCAGCGTTAGAAAACTTGAAGCTTTCTTT
CSVRKLEAFF
>.|.|TRBV30|TRBJ2-1
TGTGCCTGGAGTATCGATGAGCAGTTCTTC
CAWSIDEQFF
>.|few|TRBV7-9|TRBJ1-1
TGTGCCAGCAGCTTATCCTCAGGTTCCCCTGAAGCTTTCTTT
CASSLSSGSPEAFF
>TRBD1|.|TRBV6-5|TRBJ2-3
TGTGCCACTGGACAGGTAACAGATACGCAGTATTTT
CATGQVTDTQYF
>TRBD1|.|TRBV6-5|TRBJ2-5
TGTGCCAGCACCGAGGGGGCAGGTCTGCAAGAGACCCAGTACTTC
CASTEGAGLQETQYF
>.|.|TRBV25-1|TRBJ2-3
TGTGCCAGCAGTGACTCTTGGGGAGCCATAGATACGCAGTATTTT
CASSDSWGAIDTQYF
>TRBD1|.|TRBV7-2|TRBJ1-5
TGTGCCAGCAGCTTAGCGAGCATAGGGTCAGGGGGTACTCAGCCCCAGCATTTT
CASSLASIGSGGTQPQHF
>.|.|TRBV4-2|TRBJ2-3
TGTGCCAGCAGCCCTGGCGGGAGTGGGGGGCAAGGAGATACGCAGTATTTT
CASSPGGSGGQGDTQYF
>.|.|TRBV7-2|TRBJ2-1
TGTGCCAGCAGCTTAGGTGAGGTCAGTTCCAATGAGCAGTTCTTC
CASSLGEVSSNEQFF
>.|.|TRBV28|TRBJ1-1
TGTGCCAGCAGCATACAGGGGAACACTGAAGCTTTCTTT
CASSIQGNTEAFF
>.|.|TRBV4-2|TRBJ2-4
TGTGCCAGCAGCCAAGATACAGGCGGTGTAGCCAAAAACATTCAGTACTTC
CASSQDTGGVAKNIQYF
>.|.|TRBV12-5|TRBJ2-2
TGTGCTAGTGGTTGGGTGGGACACCAGAACACCGGGGAGCTGTTTTTT
CASGWVGHQNTGELFF
>.|.|TRBV9|TRBJ1-2
TGTGCCAGCAGCCCTCTCGGGTCGGACTATGGCTACACCTTC
CASSPLGSDYGYTF
>.|once|TRBV27|TRBJ2-1
TGTGCCAGCAGTCCAACTGTCTACAATGAGCAGTTCTTC
CASSPTVYNEQFF
>TRBD1|.|TRBV18|TRBJ1-2
TGTGCCAGCTCACTTCCGGGACAGGCGGCGGATACCTTC
CASSLPGQAADTF